This TCR beta chain was sequenced in a study of cytomegalovirus exposure and HLA in healthy donors. Study as a whole: A prior study identified 110 million or so unique TCR beta sequences from roughly 180 million T cells.

Details on this clone: Antigen specificity is unknown.

The study ran its PCR with 60 Vbeta and 13 Jbeta primers. Generated by immunoSEQ multiplex PCR, the TCRdb table keeps only in-frame clones and is missing some. Of some 150,000 clones detected, approximately 79% appear once; the ten largest clones hold roughly 6.3%. Whole-study findings and limits: Judged likely to be a sequencing artifact was a cluster of highly shared sequence variants.

The CDR3 length is 17 residues. Germline V lookup: CDR1 MDHEN, CDR2 SYDVKM. V shed 5 bases, J shed 2 bases, and the junction held 9 bases outside the gene matches. The chain combines TRBV28 with TRBJ1-3; 10 bases align to TRBD1. The receptor comes from a woman aged 40 to 49 in good health and CMV-seropositive. The sequencing input was PBMCs. As DNA, the CDR3 is TGTGCCAGCAGTCCCCACGCCGGGACAGGGGCTGGAAACACCATATATTTT. Protein product: CASSPHAGTGAGNTIYF.